What follows is one T cell receptor beta chain and its context. Its antigen is currently unknown. Donors had no recently reported acute infections or vaccinations and were HIV-negative. The data stem from a study of shared clonotypes between healthy human individuals. Study-wide results and limits: Non-shared clonotypes were found to have lower generation probabilities than the clonotypes that were shared by all four of the sorted-subset donors.

Generated by immunoSEQ multiplex PCR, the TCRdb table keeps only in-frame clones and is missing some. The profile shows some 2,500,000 clones, over 85% of them singletons. The sequence derives from a young man in good health. Some clones in this sample may be carry-over from other donors' samples. Input material: naive CD4+ T cells from PBMCs. The sample's subset: CD45RA+ positively selected.

The CDR3 sequence is CASTPLPGTPRPANTEAFF. As DNA, the CDR3 is TGTGCCAGCACCCCCCTCCCCGGGACGCCGCGTCCCGCGAACACTGAAGCTTTCTTT. V and J are TRBV2 and TRBJ1-1, with D perhaps TRBD1 (5 bases). The V gene's germline CDR1 is SNHLY and CDR2 FYNNEI. The CDR3 has 19 amino acids. Trimming cost V 7 bases and J 1 base, with 28 bases left between them.